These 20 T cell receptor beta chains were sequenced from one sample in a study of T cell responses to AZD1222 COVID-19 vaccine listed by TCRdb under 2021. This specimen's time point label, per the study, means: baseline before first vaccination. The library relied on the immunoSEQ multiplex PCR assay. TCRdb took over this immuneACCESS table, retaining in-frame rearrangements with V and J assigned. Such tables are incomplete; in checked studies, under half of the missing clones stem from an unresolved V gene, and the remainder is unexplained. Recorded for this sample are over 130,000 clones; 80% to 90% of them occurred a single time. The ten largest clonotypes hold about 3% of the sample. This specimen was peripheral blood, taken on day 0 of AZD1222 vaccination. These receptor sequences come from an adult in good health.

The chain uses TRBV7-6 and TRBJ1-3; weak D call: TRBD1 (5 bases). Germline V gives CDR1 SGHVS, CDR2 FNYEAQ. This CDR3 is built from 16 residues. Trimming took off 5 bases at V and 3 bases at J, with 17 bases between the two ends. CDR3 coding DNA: TGTGCCAGCAGCCCCCGGGGACGTCTAGGTGGAAACACCATATATTTT. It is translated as CASSPRGRLGGNTIYF.

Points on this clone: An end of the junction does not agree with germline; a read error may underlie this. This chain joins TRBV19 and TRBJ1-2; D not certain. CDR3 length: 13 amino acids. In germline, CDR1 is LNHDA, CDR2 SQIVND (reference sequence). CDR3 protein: CASSIDPPYGYTF. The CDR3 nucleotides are TGCGCCAGTAGTATAGATCCTCCCTATGGCTACACCTTC.

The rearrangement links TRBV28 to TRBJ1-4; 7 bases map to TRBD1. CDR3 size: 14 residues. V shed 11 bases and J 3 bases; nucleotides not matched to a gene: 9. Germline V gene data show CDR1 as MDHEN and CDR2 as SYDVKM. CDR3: CASQGGWANEKLFF. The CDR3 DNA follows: TGTGCCTCCCAGGGGGGATGGGCTAATGAAAAACTGTTTTTT.

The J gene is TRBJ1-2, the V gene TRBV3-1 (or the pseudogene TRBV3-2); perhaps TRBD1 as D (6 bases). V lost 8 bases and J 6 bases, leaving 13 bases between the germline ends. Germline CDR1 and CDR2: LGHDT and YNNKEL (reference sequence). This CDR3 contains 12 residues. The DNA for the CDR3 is TGTGCCAGCCGATTACAGGGCCATGGCTACACCTTC. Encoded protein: CASRLQGHGYTF.

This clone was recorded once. The DNA for the CDR3 is TGTGCCAGTAGTTTAATCGGTTTGAACACTGAAGCTTTCTTT. Its protein product is CASSLIGLNTEAFF. The V and J genes are TRBV19 and TRBJ1-1, with D unclear. V lost 5 bases and J lost 0, with 10 bases in between. The CDR3 is 14 residues long. Germline V gives CDR1 LNHDA, CDR2 SQIVND (reference sequence). The whole variable domain, filled in from reference TRBV19 and TRBJ1-1, reads DGGITQSPKYLFRKEGQNVTLSCEQNLNHDAMYWYRQDPGQGLRLIYYSQIVNDFQKGDIAEGYSVSREKKESFPLTVTSAQKNPTAFYLCASSLIGLNTEAFFGQGTRLTVV.

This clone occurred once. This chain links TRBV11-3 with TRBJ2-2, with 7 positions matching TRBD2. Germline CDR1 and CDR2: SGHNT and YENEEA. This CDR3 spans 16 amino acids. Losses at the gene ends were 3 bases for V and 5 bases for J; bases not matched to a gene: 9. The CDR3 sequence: CASSFGVGSGTGELFF. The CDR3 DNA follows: TGTGCCAGCAGCTTTGGTGTTGGTAGCGGGACCGGGGAGCTGTTTTTT.

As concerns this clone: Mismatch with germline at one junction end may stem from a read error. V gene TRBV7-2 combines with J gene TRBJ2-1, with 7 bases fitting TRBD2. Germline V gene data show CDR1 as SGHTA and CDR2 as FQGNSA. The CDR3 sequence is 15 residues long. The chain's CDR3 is CASILVARESDEQFF. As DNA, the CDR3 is TGTGCCAGCATCTTAGTCGCGCGGGAGTCAGATGAGCAGTTCTTC.

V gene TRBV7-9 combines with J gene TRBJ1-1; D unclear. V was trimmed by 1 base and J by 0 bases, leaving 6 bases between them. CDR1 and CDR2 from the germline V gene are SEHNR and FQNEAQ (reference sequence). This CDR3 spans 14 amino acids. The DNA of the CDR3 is TGTGCCAGCAGCTTAGATTGGATGAACACTGAAGCTTTCTTT. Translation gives CASSLDWMNTEAFF.

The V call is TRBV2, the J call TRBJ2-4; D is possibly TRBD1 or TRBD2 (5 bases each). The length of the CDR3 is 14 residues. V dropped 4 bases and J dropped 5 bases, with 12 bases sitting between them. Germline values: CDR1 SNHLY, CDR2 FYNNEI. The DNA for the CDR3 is TGTGCCAGCAGTGTCGGGGACGGTGAAAACATTCAGTACTTC. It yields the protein CASSVGDGENIQYF.

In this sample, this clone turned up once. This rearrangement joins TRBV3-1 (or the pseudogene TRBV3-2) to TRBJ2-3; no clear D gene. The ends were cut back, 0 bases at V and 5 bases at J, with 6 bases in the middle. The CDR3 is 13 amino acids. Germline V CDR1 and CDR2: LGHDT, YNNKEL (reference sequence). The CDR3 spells CASSQDLRDTQYF. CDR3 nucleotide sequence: TGTGCCAGCAGCCAAGATTTGAGAGATACGCAGTATTTT.

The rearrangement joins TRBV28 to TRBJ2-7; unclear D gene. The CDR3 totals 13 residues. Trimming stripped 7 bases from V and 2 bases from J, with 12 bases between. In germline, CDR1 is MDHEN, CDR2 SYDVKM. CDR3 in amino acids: CASTQDGPYEQYF. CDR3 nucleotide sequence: TGTGCCAGCACCCAGGACGGGCCCTACGAGCAGTACTTC.

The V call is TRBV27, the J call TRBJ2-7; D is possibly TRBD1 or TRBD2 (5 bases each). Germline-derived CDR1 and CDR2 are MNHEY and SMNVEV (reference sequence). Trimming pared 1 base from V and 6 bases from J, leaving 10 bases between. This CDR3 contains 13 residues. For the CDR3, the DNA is TGTGCCAGCAGTTTATTCTCAGGGAGCGAGCAGTACTTC. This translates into CASSLFSGSEQYF.

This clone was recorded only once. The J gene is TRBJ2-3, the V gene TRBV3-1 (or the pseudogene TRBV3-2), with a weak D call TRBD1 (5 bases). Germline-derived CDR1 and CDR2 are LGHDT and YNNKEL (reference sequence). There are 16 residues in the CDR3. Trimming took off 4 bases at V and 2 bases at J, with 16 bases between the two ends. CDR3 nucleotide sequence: TGTGCCAGCAGCCCCACCCGGAGACAGTTCACAGATACGCAGTATTTT. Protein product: CASSPTRRQFTDTQYF.

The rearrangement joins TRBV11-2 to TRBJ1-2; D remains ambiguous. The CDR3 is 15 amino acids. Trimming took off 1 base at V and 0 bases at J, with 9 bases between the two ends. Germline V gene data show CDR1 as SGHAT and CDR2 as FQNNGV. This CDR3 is CASSLVHPPNYGYTF. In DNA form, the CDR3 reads TGTGCCAGCAGCTTAGTACATCCCCCTAACTATGGCTACACCTTC.

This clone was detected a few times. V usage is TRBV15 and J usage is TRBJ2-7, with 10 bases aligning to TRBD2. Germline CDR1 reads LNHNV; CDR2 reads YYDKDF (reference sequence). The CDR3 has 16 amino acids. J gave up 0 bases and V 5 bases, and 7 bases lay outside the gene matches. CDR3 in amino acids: CATSRKTSGPSYEQYF. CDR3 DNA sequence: TGTGCCACCAGCCGAAAGACTAGCGGGCCCTCCTACGAGCAGTACTTC.

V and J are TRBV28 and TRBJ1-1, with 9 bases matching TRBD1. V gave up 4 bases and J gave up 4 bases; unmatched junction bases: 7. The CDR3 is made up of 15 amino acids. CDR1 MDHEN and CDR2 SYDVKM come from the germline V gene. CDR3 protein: CASSSGTGWGTEAFF. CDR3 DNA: TGTGCCAGCAGTTCAGGGACAGGGTGGGGCACTGAAGCTTTCTTT.

The DNA of the CDR3 is TGTGCCAGCGTACCGAGCGAGGGGGCAAACATGAACACTGAAGCTTTCTTT. Amino acid sequence: CASVPSEGANMNTEAFF. The V call is TRBV28, the J call TRBJ1-1, with 7 bases that match TRBD1. With 8 bases clipped from V and 0 bases from J, the junction kept 15 bases outside the gene matches. The CDR3 runs 17 residues. Germline CDR1 reads MDHEN; CDR2 reads SYDVKM.

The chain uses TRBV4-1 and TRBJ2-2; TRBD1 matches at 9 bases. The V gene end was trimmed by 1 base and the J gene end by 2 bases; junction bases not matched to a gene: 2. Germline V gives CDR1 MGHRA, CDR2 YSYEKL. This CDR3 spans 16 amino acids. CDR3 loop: CASSQVTGGNTGELFF. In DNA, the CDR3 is TGCGCCAGCAGCCAAGTGACAGGGGGTAACACCGGGGAGCTGTTTTTT.

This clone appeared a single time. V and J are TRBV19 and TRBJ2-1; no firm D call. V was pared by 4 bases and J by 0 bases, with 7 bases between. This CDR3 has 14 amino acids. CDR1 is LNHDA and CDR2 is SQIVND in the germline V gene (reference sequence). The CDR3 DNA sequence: TGTGCCAGTAGTACAGAGGACTCCTACAATGAGCAGTTCTTC. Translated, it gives CASSTEDSYNEQFF.

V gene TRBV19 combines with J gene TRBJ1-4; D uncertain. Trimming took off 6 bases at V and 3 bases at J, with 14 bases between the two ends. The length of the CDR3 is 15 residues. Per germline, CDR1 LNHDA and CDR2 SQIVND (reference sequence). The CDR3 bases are TGTGCCAGTAGGACCCAAAGCGACCCTAATGAAAAACTGTTTTTT. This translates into CASRTQSDPNEKLFF.